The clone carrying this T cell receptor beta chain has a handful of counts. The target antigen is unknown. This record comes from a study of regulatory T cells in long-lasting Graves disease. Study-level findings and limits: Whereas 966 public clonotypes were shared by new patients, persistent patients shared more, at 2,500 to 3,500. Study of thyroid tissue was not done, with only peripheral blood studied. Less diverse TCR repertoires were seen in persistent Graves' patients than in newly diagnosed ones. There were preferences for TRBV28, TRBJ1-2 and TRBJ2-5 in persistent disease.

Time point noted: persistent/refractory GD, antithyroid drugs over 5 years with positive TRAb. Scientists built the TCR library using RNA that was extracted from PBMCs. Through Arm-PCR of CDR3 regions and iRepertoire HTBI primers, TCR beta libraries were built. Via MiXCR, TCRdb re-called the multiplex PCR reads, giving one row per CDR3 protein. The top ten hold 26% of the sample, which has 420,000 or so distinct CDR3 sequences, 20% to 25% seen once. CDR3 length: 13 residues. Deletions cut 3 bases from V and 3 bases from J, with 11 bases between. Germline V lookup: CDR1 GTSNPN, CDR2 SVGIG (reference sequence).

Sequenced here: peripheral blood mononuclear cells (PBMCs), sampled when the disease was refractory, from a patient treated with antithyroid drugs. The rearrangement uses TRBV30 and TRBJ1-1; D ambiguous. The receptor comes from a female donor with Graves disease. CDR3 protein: CAWSPRRDTEAFF. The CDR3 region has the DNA TGTGCCTGGAGCCCGCGACGGGACACTGAAGCTTTCTTT.